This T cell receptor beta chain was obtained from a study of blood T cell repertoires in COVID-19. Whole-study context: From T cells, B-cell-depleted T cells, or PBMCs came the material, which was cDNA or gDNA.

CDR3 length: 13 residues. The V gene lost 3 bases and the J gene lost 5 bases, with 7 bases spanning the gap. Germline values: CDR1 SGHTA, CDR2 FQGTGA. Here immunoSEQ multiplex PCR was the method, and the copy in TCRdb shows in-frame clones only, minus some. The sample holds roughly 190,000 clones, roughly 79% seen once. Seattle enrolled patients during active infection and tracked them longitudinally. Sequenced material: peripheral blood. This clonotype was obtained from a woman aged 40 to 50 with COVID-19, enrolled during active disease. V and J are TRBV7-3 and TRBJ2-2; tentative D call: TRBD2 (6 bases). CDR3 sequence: CASSLSGTGELFF. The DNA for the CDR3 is TGTGCCAGCAGCTTGAGCGGGACCGGGGAGCTGTTTTTT.